The T cell receptor (beta chain) under discussion was sequenced for a study of circulating and synovial CD4+ cells in juvenile arthritis. Broader study findings: CPL versus bulk CD4 samples: T cell genome counts differed by at least an order of magnitude.

The germline V gene encodes CDR1 MNHEY and CDR2 SVGAGI. There are 12 residues in the CDR3. Trimming took 6 bases from V and 6 from J; bases not matched to a gene: 4. Clones were sequenced by immunoSEQ multiplex PCR, and TCRdb holds only the in-frame ones, with some missing. This table has about 33,000 clones, about 95% appearing once. With regard to this clone: Its antigen is as yet unknown.

This receptor was taken from a human donor with juvenile idiopathic arthritis. Input material: CD4+ T cells from blood. The V gene is TRBV6-5, the J gene TRBJ1-1; TRBD1 matches 7 bases. The chain's CDR3 is CASSNRGAEAFF. DNA of the CDR3: TGTGCCAGCAGCAACAGGGGAGCTGAAGCTTTCTTT.